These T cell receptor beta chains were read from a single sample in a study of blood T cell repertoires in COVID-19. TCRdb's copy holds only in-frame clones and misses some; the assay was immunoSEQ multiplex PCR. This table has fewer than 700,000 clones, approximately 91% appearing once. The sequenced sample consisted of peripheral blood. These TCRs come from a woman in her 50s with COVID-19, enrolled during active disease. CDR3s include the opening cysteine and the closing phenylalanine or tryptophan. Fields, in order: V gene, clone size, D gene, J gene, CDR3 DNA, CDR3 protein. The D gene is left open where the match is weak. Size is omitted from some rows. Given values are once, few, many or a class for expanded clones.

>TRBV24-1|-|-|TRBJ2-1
TGTGCCACCAGTGACGCGGGGAATGAGCAGTTCTTC
CATSDAGNEQFF
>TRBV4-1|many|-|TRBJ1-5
TGCGCCAGCAGCCAAGTCGGTACAGGGTTCCCAGCCCAGCATTTT
CASSQVGTGFPAQHF
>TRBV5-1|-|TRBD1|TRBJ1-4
TGCGCCAGCAGCCCCACGGGACAGGGAAGGGAAAAACTGTTTTTT
CASSPTGQGREKLFF
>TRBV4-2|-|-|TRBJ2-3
TGTGCCAGCAGCCCGGTCCGGGGAGATACGCAGTATTTT
CASSPVRGDTQYF
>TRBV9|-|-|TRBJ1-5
TGTGCCAGCAGCCCCACACCTTATAGCAATCAGCCCCAGCATTTT
CASSPTPYSNQPQHF
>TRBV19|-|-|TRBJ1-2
TGTGCCAGTAGTATATTTGGAGGTGGCTACACCTTC
CASSIFGGGYTF
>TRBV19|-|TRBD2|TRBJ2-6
TGTGCCAGTAGCTTCGATAGATGGAGCGGGGGAGCTGGGGCCAACGTCCTGACTTTC
CASSFDRWSGGAGANVLTF
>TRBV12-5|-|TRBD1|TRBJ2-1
TGTGCTAGTGGTTTGAATCCGGGACAGGGTGGTCATGAGCAGTTCTTC
CASGLNPGQGGHEQFF
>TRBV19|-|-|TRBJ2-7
TGTGCCAGTAGTAGCGGCCCGAGCTCCTACGAGCAGTACTTC
CASSSGPSSYEQYF
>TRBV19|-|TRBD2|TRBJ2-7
TGTGCCAGTAGTCCCCAAGGTTCGCGTTCGAGCGGGAGCTCCTACGAGCAGTACTTC
CASSPQGSRSSGSSYEQYF